This T cell receptor beta chain was captured by sequencing in a study of T-cell reconstitution after alpha-beta-depleted transplantation in children. The germline V gene has CDR1 SGHAT and CDR2 FQNNGV. V was pared by 3 bases and J by 3 bases, with 8 bases between. CDR3 length equals 13 residues. Molecular barcoding with unique molecular identifiers was used for the TCRbeta library. TCRdb independently ran MiXCR on the PCR reads; one entry per CDR3 protein. Of more than 150,000 distinct CDR3 sequences listed, 6.5% to 7.5% were seen once; the top ten hold over 2.5%. This clonotype was counted between two and nine times.

Source: PBMCs from the stem cell graft donor, taken from the stem cell graft. This chain uses TRBV11-2 with TRBJ1-1; D might be TRBD1 (6 bases). The TCR was taken from a human donor who donated a stem cell graft to a child with Wiskott-Aldrich syndrome. The CDR3 loop is CASSFPGDTEAFF. The CDR3 nucleotides are TGTGCCAGCAGCTTTCCAGGGGACACTGAAGCTTTCTTT.